This is a list of T cell receptor beta chains from one sample in a study of yellow fever vaccine responses in identical twins. TCRdb re-called the RT-PCR reads with MiXCR, one entry per CDR3 protein. The top ten hold about 2.7% of the sample, which has under 25,000 distinct CDR3 sequences, approximately 72% seen once. The source was T cells from blood (PBMCs), unsorted or a sorted subset (not recorded which), collected before or after yellow fever vaccination (not recorded which). The receptor set was obtained from a woman between 18 and 29 years old who received the yellow fever vaccine. Both conserved end residues are part of each CDR3. D genes are given only for firm matches. Some rows have no size entry. The others give once, few or many, or a class for an expanded clone.

CDR3 protein: CASRDRGRNTIYF; CDR3 DNA: TGTGCCAGCAGGGACAGGGGCCGAAACACCATATATTTT; J gene: TRBJ1-3; clone size: .; V gene: TRBV2; D gene: TRBD1
CDR3 protein: CASSDRGDNEQFF; CDR3 DNA: TGTGCCAGCTCCGACAGGGGCGACAATGAGCAGTTCTTC; J gene: TRBJ2-1; clone size: once; V gene: TRBV18; D gene: TRBD1
CDR3 protein: CASSLAREKLNEQFF; CDR3 DNA: TGTGCCAGCAGCTTAGCGCGGGAGAAATTAAATGAGCAGTTCTTC; J gene: TRBJ2-1; clone size: few; V gene: TRBV7-2; D gene: TRBD2
CDR3 protein: CASRTTSIHEQYF; CDR3 DNA: TGTGCCAGCAGAACGACTAGCATCCACGAGCAGTACTTC; J gene: TRBJ2-7; clone size: .; V gene: TRBV6-1; D gene: TRBD2
CDR3 protein: CASSVRDSTYQETQYF; CDR3 DNA: TGTGCCAGCAGCGTCCGGGACTCCACGTACCAAGAGACCCAGTACTTC; J gene: TRBJ2-5; clone size: .; V gene: TRBV13; D gene: .
CDR3 protein: CSATGQTFYNEQFF; CDR3 DNA: TGCAGTGCAACAGGACAGACATTCTACAATGAGCAGTTCTTC; J gene: TRBJ2-1; clone size: .; V gene: TRBV20-1; D gene: .
CDR3 protein: CAIRDRDNQPQHF; CDR3 DNA: TGTGCCATCAGGGACAGGGACAATCAGCCCCAGCATTTT; J gene: TRBJ1-5; clone size: .; V gene: TRBV10-3; D gene: TRBD1
CDR3 protein: CASSLPEGLSYNEQFF; CDR3 DNA: TGTGCCAGCAGCCTACCTGAGGGCCTCTCCTACAATGAGCAGTTCTTC; J gene: TRBJ2-1; clone size: .; V gene: TRBV7-9; D gene: .
CDR3 protein: CATSRGADPRVGNEQFF; CDR3 DNA: TGTGCCACCAGCAGAGGGGCTGACCCGCGAGTCGGCAATGAGCAGTTCTTC; J gene: TRBJ2-1; clone size: .; V gene: TRBV15; D gene: .
CDR3 protein: CASSLGADNEQFF; CDR3 DNA: TGTGCCAGCAGTTTAGGAGCGGACAATGAGCAGTTCTTC; J gene: TRBJ2-1; clone size: few; V gene: TRBV12-3/TRBV12-4; D gene: .
CDR3 protein: CASSAHREGTEAFF; CDR3 DNA: TGCGCCAGCAGCGCCCACAGGGAGGGCACTGAAGCTTTCTTT; J gene: TRBJ1-1; clone size: .; V gene: TRBV5-1; D gene: .
CDR3 protein: CATSSRQGGDSTDTQYF; CDR3 DNA: TGTGCCACCAGCAGCCGACAGGGCGGGGACAGCACAGATACGCAGTATTTT; J gene: TRBJ2-3; clone size: .; V gene: TRBV15; D gene: .
CDR3 protein: CASSLGTYLSYEQYF; CDR3 DNA: TGCGCCAGCAGCTTGGGCACGTACCTCTCCTACGAGCAGTACTTC; J gene: TRBJ2-7; clone size: .; V gene: TRBV5-1; D gene: .
CDR3 protein: CASRPIATDTQYF; CDR3 DNA: TGTGCAAGTCGCCCTATTGCCACAGATACGCAGTATTTT; J gene: TRBJ2-3; clone size: .; V gene: TRBV12-2; D gene: .
CDR3 protein: CASTGTSGRTYEQYF; CDR3 DNA: TGTGCCAGCACCGGGACTAGCGGAAGAACCTACGAGCAGTACTTC; J gene: TRBJ2-7; clone size: .; V gene: TRBV11-2; D gene: TRBD2
CDR3 protein: CASSGGSPYGYTF; CDR3 DNA: TGTGCCAGCAGTGGGGGCAGTCCCTATGGCTACACCTTC; J gene: TRBJ1-2; clone size: .; V gene: TRBV28; D gene: .
CDR3 protein: CAAQYRENYGYTF; CDR3 DNA: TGTGCCGCCCAGTACAGGGAGAACTATGGCTACACCTTC; J gene: TRBJ1-2; clone size: few; V gene: TRBV10-3; D gene: .
CDR3 protein: CASSSGTVLDQPQHF; CDR3 DNA: TGTGCCAGCAGCTCCGGGACAGTACTGGACCAGCCCCAGCATTTT; J gene: TRBJ1-5; clone size: few; V gene: TRBV11-1; D gene: TRBD1
CDR3 protein: CASSRGQGTYEQYF; CDR3 DNA: TGTGCCAGCAGTCGGGGACAGGGGACCTACGAGCAGTACTTC; J gene: TRBJ2-7; clone size: .; V gene: TRBV12-3/TRBV12-4; D gene: TRBD1
CDR3 protein: CATSDRQNEQFF; CDR3 DNA: TGTGCCACCAGTGATAGACAGAATGAGCAGTTCTTC; J gene: TRBJ2-1; clone size: few; V gene: TRBV24-1; D gene: .
CDR3 protein: CASRRYGSGAESYNEQFF; CDR3 DNA: TGTGCCAGCAGGAGGTACGGTAGCGGAGCCGAATCCTACAATGAGCAGTTCTTC; J gene: TRBJ2-1; clone size: once; V gene: TRBV11-3; D gene: .
CDR3 protein: CASSLGQLNSPLHF; CDR3 DNA: TGTGCCAGCAGCTTAGGACAGTTAAATTCACCCCTCCACTTT; J gene: TRBJ1-6; clone size: .; V gene: TRBV7-6; D gene: .
CDR3 protein: CASSLRQGRTDTQYF; CDR3 DNA: TGTGCCAGCAGCCTAAGACAGGGTCGGACAGATACGCAGTATTTT; J gene: TRBJ2-3; clone size: .; V gene: TRBV3-1; D gene: TRBD1
CDR3 protein: CSGLFDSLNEQYF; CDR3 DNA: TGCAGCGGGTTGTTTGACAGCCTTAACGAGCAGTACTTC; J gene: TRBJ2-7; clone size: .; V gene: TRBV29-1; D gene: .
CDR3 protein: CASSSTGTVNTEAFF; CDR3 DNA: TGTGCCAGCAGCTCGACCGGGACAGTGAACACTGAAGCTTTCTTT; J gene: TRBJ1-1; clone size: .; V gene: TRBV28; D gene: TRBD1
CDR3 protein: CASSPRDREQETQYF; CDR3 DNA: TGTGCCAGCAGCCCTAGGGACAGGGAGCAAGAGACCCAGTACTTC; J gene: TRBJ2-5; clone size: .; V gene: TRBV7-9; D gene: TRBD1
CDR3 protein: CAIRGGVEELFF; CDR3 DNA: TGTGCCATCAGAGGGGGAGTGGAGGAGCTGTTTTTT; J gene: TRBJ2-2; clone size: .; V gene: TRBV10-3; D gene: .
CDR3 protein: CASSQQGGFNEKLFF; CDR3 DNA: TGTGCCAGCAGCCAACAAGGGGGGTTCAATGAAAAACTGTTTTTT; J gene: TRBJ1-4; clone size: .; V gene: TRBV3-1; D gene: .
CDR3 protein: CASSFANRNYPTQYF; CDR3 DNA: TGTGCCAGCAGCTTCGCTAACAGGAACTATCCTACGCAGTATTTT; J gene: TRBJ2-3; clone size: .; V gene: TRBV7-9; D gene: .